The next 5 T cell receptor beta chains were all read from a single sample in a study of blood T cell repertoires in COVID-19. The repertoire was sequenced with immunoSEQ multiplex PCR; TCRdb's copy has only in-frame clones and lacks some. The data contain tens of thousands of clones, roughly 89% of them seen just once; the ten biggest clones take up roughly 4.5%. The sequencing input was peripheral blood. The origin of the receptors is a woman older than 75 with active or convalescent COVID-19.

The rearrangement links TRBV29-1 to TRBJ2-3, with D hard to call. CDR1 and CDR2 (germline): SQVTM, ANQGSEA. CDR3 length: 13 residues. The V end lost 7 bases, the J end lost 5 bases, and 16 bases lay between the germline ends. CDR3 protein: CSARDPGRDTQYF. The CDR3 nucleotides read TGCAGCGCTCGAGACCCAGGTCGAGATACGCAGTATTTT.

Notes on this clone: Germline is not matched at one junction end, which may reflect a read error. This chain connects TRBV7-7 to TRBJ2-3, with D tentatively TRBD1 or TRBD2 (6 bases each). The CDR3 spans 15 residues. CDR1 is SSHAT and CDR2 is FNYEAQ in the germline V gene (reference sequence). The CDR3 nucleotides are TGTGCTAGCAGCTTAGGGGGGCGACACACAGATACGCAGTATTTT. This translates into CASSLGGRHTDTQYF. Supplemented by reference TRBV7-7 and TRBJ2-3, the full variable domain reads GAGVSQSPRYKVTKRGQDVTLRCDPISSHATLYWYQQALGQGPEFLTYFNYEAQPDKSGLPSDRFSAERPEGSISTLTIQRTEQRDSAMYRCASSLGGRHTDTQYFGPGTRLTVL.

The genes are TRBV7-9 and TRBJ2-2, with 14 bases fitting TRBD2. V lost 3 bases to trimming and J lost 4 bases; unmatched junction nucleotides: 7. Per the germline V gene, CDR1 is SEHNR and CDR2 is FQNEAQ (reference sequence). CDR3 length: 18 amino acids. DNA of the CDR3: TGTGCCAGCAGCTTTGGGACTAGCGGGAGTAGGTCCACCGGGGAGCTGTTTTTT. It specifies CASSFGTSGSRSTGELFF.

CDR3 nucleotide sequence: TGTGCCAGTATGTTGGGCAGGGGGAACAATGAGCAGTTCTTC. It specifies CASMLGRGNNEQFF. This rearrangement joins TRBV19 to TRBJ2-1, with 7 bases that match TRBD1. V lost 7 bases, J lost 5 bases, and 8 bases stayed unmatched. Germline assignment: CDR1 LNHDA and CDR2 SQIVND (reference sequence). CDR3 length: 14 amino acids. The full variable domain, with the rest looked up from reference TRBV19 and TRBJ2-1, is DGGITQSPKYLFRKEGQNVTLSCEQNLNHDAMYWYRQDPGQGLRLIYYSQIVNDFQKGDIAEGYSVSREKKESFPLTVTSAQKNPTAFYLCASMLGRGNNEQFFGPGTRLTVL.

This chain uses TRBV7-9 with TRBJ1-1; no clear D. The V gene lost 2 bases and the J gene lost 1 base, with 11 bases spanning the gap. This CDR3 region has 15 residues. CDR1 and CDR2 from the germline V gene are SEHNR and FQNEAQ (reference sequence). The CDR3 here is CASSLPALGNTEAFF. CDR3 bases: TGTGCCAGCAGCTTACCTGCCCTCGGGAACACTGAAGCTTTCTTT.